Below, 30 T cell receptor beta chains from the same sample are listed, as sequenced in a study of CD8+ T cells in alopecia areata. Extracted from the samples, RNA was reverse transcribed into cDNA to serve as the sequencing template. Measured with immunoSEQ multiplex PCR; TCRdb has only the in-frame clones, and not every one. The profile shows 140,000 to 150,000 clones, around 87% of them singletons. The source was CD8+ T cells sorted from blood, collected at week 0. Receptor source: a human donor with alopecia areata.

This clone appeared a single time. The V gene is TRBV11-2, the J gene TRBJ2-7; maybe TRBD1 (5 bases). The CDR3 is made up of 15 amino acids. Trimming cost V 3 bases and J 3 bases, with 15 bases left between them. Germline loops: CDR1 SGHAT, CDR2 FQNNGV. The CDR3 coding sequence is TGTGCCAGCAGCTTCCCCACAGGCGAACTCTACGAGCAGTACTTC. The encoded protein is CASSFPTGELYEQYF.

The chain links TRBV6-4 to TRBJ2-1; weak D call: TRBD2 (6 bases). V was trimmed by 0 bases and J by 0 bases, leaving 18 bases between them. Germline V gives CDR1 MRHNA, CDR2 SNTAGT. The CDR3 spans 19 residues. The chain's CDR3 is CASSDSRASEPSSYNEQFF. DNA of the CDR3: TGTGCCAGCAGTGACTCGCGGGCTAGCGAACCGAGCTCCTACAATGAGCAGTTCTTC.

The V call is TRBV6-5, the J call TRBJ2-1; a weak D match, TRBD1 (6 bases). Trimming left V 4 bases short and J 0 bases short, with 10 bases between. Looked up from germline, CDR1 is MNHEY and CDR2 is SVGAGI. This CDR3 region has 15 residues. The CDR3 loop reads CASSSTDSSYNEQFF. The CDR3 nucleotides are TGTGCCAGCAGTTCCACGGACAGCTCCTACAATGAGCAGTTCTTC.

This chain joins TRBV7-8 and TRBJ1-2, with unresolved D. V was trimmed by 1 base and J by 7 bases, leaving 16 bases between them. This CDR3 comprises 15 residues. Germline V gene lookup returns CDR1 SGHVS and CDR2 FQNEAQ. The CDR3 DNA sequence: TGTGCCAGCAGCTTAGGGCCCTCAGCGGGCGGTGGCTACACCTTC. Protein sequence: CASSLGPSAGGGYTF.

The chain has TRBV29-1 and TRBJ2-1, with D maybe TRBD2 (6 bases). Trimming shortened V by 4 bases and J by 3 bases, and 13 bases separated the two germline ends. There are 14 residues in the CDR3. Looked up from germline, CDR1 is SQVTM and CDR2 is ANQGSEA. CDR3 sequence: CSVGPGLGYNEQFF. CDR3 bases: TGCAGCGTTGGCCCGGGACTGGGCTACAATGAGCAGTTCTTC.

This clone was found once. The rearrangement joins TRBV7-2 to TRBJ1-5; D possibly corresponds to TRBD1 (5 bases). With 1 base removed from V and 3 bases from J, the gap between germline ends came to 10 bases. CDR3 length equals 15 residues. Looked up from germline, CDR1 is SGHTA and CDR2 is FQGNSA. As DNA, the CDR3 is TGTGCCAGCAGCTTAGACGCCAGGGCCAATCAGCCCCAGCATTTT. Its protein is CASSLDARANQPQHF. The whole variable domain, filled in from reference TRBV7-2 and TRBJ1-5, reads GAGVSQSPSNKVTEKGKDVELRCDPISGHTALYWYRQSLGQGLEFLIYFQGNSAPDKSGLPSDRFSAERTGGSVSTLTIQRTQQEDSAVYLCASSLDARANQPQHFGDGTRLSIL.

The rearrangement links TRBV7-2 to TRBJ1-1; D unresolved. V was pared by 2 bases and J by 7 bases, with 14 bases between. The germline gives CDR1 SGHTA, CDR2 FQGNSA. CDR3 length: 14 amino acids. CDR3 loop: CASSLFIEASEAFF. DNA for the CDR3: TGTGCCAGCAGCTTATTTATAGAAGCGAGTGAAGCTTTCTTT. The whole variable domain, remainder taken from reference TRBV7-2 and TRBJ1-1, is GAGVSQSPSNKVTEKGKDVELRCDPISGHTALYWYRQSLGQGLEFLIYFQGNSAPDKSGLPSDRFSAERTGGSVSTLTIQRTQQEDSAVYLCASSLFIEASEAFFGQGTRLTVV.

The chain recombines TRBV27 with TRBJ1-2, with TRBD1 matching 11 bases. Germline values: CDR1 MNHEY, CDR2 SMNVEV (reference sequence). The CDR3 contains 14 residues. V was pared by 6 bases and J by 2 bases, with 2 bases of the junction left unmatched. CDR3 residues: CASSWTGGNYGYTF. The CDR3 region has the DNA TGTGCCAGCAGCTGGACAGGGGGCAACTATGGCTACACCTTC.

This chain uses TRBV19 with TRBJ2-2; the D is unclear. This CDR3 contains 10 residues. V lost 5 bases, J lost 6 bases, and 1 base lay in between. Germline values: CDR1 LNHDA, CDR2 SQIVND (reference sequence). CDR3 loop: CASSAGELFF. CDR3 in DNA: TGTGCCAGTAGTGCCGGGGAGCTGTTTTTT.

The chain combines TRBV29-1 with TRBJ1-2; D gene ambiguous. Trimming stripped 7 bases from V and 0 bases from J, with 15 bases between. From germline, CDR1 is SQVTM and CDR2 ANQGSEA. The CDR3 totals 14 residues. This CDR3 is CSAAGGEANYGYTF. CDR3 DNA: TGCAGCGCCGCTGGTGGGGAGGCTAACTATGGCTACACCTTC. The whole variable domain, filled in from reference TRBV29-1 and TRBJ1-2, reads SAVISQKPSRDICQRGTSLTIQCQVDSQVTMMFWYRQQPGQSLTLIATANQGSEATYESGFVIDKFPISRPNLTFSTLTVSNMSPEDSSIYLCSAAGGEANYGYTFGSGTRLTVV.

The chain carries TRBV7-8 and TRBJ1-1; no firm D call. V was pared by 5 bases and J by 2 bases, with 3 bases between. The CDR3 has 11 amino acids. Germline-derived CDR1 and CDR2 are SGHVS and FQNEAQ. The CDR3 protein is CASSQNTEAFF. The CDR3 DNA is TGTGCCAGCAGCCAAAACACTGAAGCTTTCTTT.

This rearrangement joins TRBV15 to TRBJ2-1; the D is unclear. The CDR3 extends over 12 amino acids. Trimming took off 10 bases at V and 6 bases at J, with 13 bases between the two ends. CDR1 is LNHNV and CDR2 is YYDKDF in the germline V gene (reference sequence). In nucleotides, the CDR3 is TGTGCCATCCGGTCGGACGGCAATGAGCAGTTCTTC. This translates into CAIRSDGNEQFF. Based on the CDR3 plus reference TRBV15 and TRBJ2-1, the full variable domain is DAMVIQNPRYQVTQFGKPVTLSCSQTLNHNVMYWYQQKSSQAPKLLFHYYDKDFNNEADTPDNFQSRRPNTSFCFLDIRSPGLGDTAMYLCAIRSDGNEQFFGPGTRLTVL.

This clone was picked up one time. The rearrangement links TRBV5-1 to TRBJ2-7; D is unclear. Germline CDR1 and CDR2: SGHRS and YFSETQ. The CDR3 runs to 13 residues. V lost 4 bases to trimming and J lost 0 bases, with 8 bases between them. The CDR3 loop is CASSSINSYEQYF. CDR3 bases: TGCGCCAGCAGCAGCATTAACTCCTACGAGCAGTACTTC.

V usage is TRBV30 and J usage is TRBJ2-1, with D possibly being TRBD2 (6 bases). CDR3 length: 13 residues. V gave up 5 bases and J gave up 9 bases, with 17 bases separating them. Germline assignment: CDR1 GTSNPN and CDR2 SVGIG (reference sequence). The CDR3 protein is CAWRDLLSGEQFF. The CDR3, as DNA: TGTGCCTGGCGGGACCTCCTTAGCGGTGAGCAGTTCTTC.

The genes are TRBV27 and TRBJ2-3, with TRBD2 matching 8 bases. The CDR3 contains 16 residues. Germline V gene sequence: CDR1 MNHEY, CDR2 SMNVEV (reference sequence). The junction had 13 bases not matched to a gene; V was cut back by 7 bases and J by 4 bases. In nucleotides, the CDR3 is TGTGCCAGCATCAAACTCACGGGGGGGGCCTCAGATACGCAGTATTTT. This sequence encodes CASIKLTGGASDTQYF.

V is TRBV18 and J is TRBJ2-1; no reliable D call. Per the germline V gene, CDR1 is KGHSH and CDR2 is LQKENI. This CDR3 comprises 14 residues. The V end lost 2 bases, the J end lost 0 bases, and 5 bases lay between the germline ends. CDR3 loop: CASSPADSYNEQFF. The DNA for the CDR3 is TGTGCCAGCTCACCAGCGGACTCCTACAATGAGCAGTTCTTC.

The V and J genes are TRBV29-1 and TRBJ2-1; TRBD1 aligns across 8 bases. Trimming took 1 base from V and 0 from J; bases not matched to a gene: 14. The CDR3 loop spans 19 amino acids. Germline CDR1 and CDR2: SQVTM and ANQGSEA. The CDR3 coding sequence is TGCAGCGTTGAAGCCGCGGGGACAGGCGTTATGAGCTCCTACAATGAGCAGTTCTTC. It translates to CSVEAAGTGVMSSYNEQFF.

The rearrangement joins TRBV5-6 to TRBJ2-2, with D perhaps TRBD1 (6 bases). V shed 4 bases and J shed 0 bases, with 10 bases lying between them. The CDR3 contains 15 residues. Germline CDR1 SGHDT, CDR2 YYEEEE. CDR3 amino acids: CASSHGQTNTGELFF. The CDR3 DNA reads TGTGCCAGCAGCCATGGACAGACGAACACCGGGGAGCTGTTTTTT. Supplemented by reference TRBV5-6 and TRBJ2-2, the full variable domain reads DAGVTQSPTHLIKTRGQQVTLRCSPKSGHDTVSWYQQALGQGPQFIFQYYEEEERQRGNFPDRFSGHQFPNYSSELNVNALLLGDSALYLCASSHGQTNTGELFFGEGSRLTVL.

Worth noting for this clone: The same CDR3 is also encoded by other DNA sequences in this sample. The V gene is TRBV4-1, the J gene TRBJ2-7; D is unresolved. This CDR3 contains 14 residues. CDR1 and CDR2 (germline): MGHRA, YSYEKL. Trimming cost V 1 base and J 1 base, with 8 bases left between them. The CDR3 is CASSQGLGSYEQYF. The DNA of the CDR3 is TGCGCCAGCAGCCAAGGCTTAGGTTCCTACGAGCAGTACTTC.

Only a few counts were recorded for this clone. The chain employs TRBV27 and TRBJ2-7; a possible D gene is TRBD2 (5 bases). CDR3 length equals 14 residues. CDR1 is MNHEY, CDR2 SMNVEV, per germline (reference sequence). The V and J ends lost 5 bases and 6 bases respectively, with 17 bases between them. Here the CDR3 DNA reads TGTGCCAGCAGTACTACCTATAATCGGGGCGAGCAGTACTTC. Its protein is CASSTTYNRGEQYF.

The V gene is TRBV5-1, the J gene TRBJ2-1, with 9 nucleotides matching TRBD2. V lost 4 bases, J lost 1 base, and 6 bases stayed unmatched. The germline CDR1 and CDR2 sequences are SGHRS and YFSETQ. CDR3 size: 16 residues. CDR3 residues: CASSLRGLASYNEQFF. In nucleotides, the CDR3 is TGCGCCAGCAGCCTCCGGGGACTAGCTTCCTACAATGAGCAGTTCTTC.

The CDR3 spells CASSESVAGYGYTF. CDR3 sequence (DNA): TGTGCCAGCAGTGAATCAGTGGCTGGATATGGCTACACCTTC. V and J are TRBV25-1 and TRBJ1-2; no clear D gene. Trimming removed 1 base at V and 5 bases at J, with 11 bases between. Germline assignment: CDR1 MGHDK and CDR2 SYGVNS. The length of the CDR3 is 14 residues.

This rearrangement joins TRBV7-8 to TRBJ2-3, with 13 nucleotides matching TRBD2. CDR3 size: 18 residues. V shed 4 bases, J shed 2 bases, and the junction held 9 bases outside the gene matches. Germline V CDR1 and CDR2: SGHVS, FQNEAQ. CDR3 bases: TGTGCCAGCAGCTCCGTCGGGACTAGCGGGATACACACAGATACGCAGTATTTT. Translation gives CASSSVGTSGIHTDTQYF.

The J gene is TRBJ2-3, the V gene TRBV7-9; D is undetermined. V lost 1 base and J 0 bases, leaving 8 bases between the germline ends. This CDR3 has 15 residues. Germline V gene lookup returns CDR1 SEHNR and CDR2 FQNEAQ (reference sequence). The CDR3 protein is CASSLEVGSTDTQYF. CDR3 in DNA: TGTGCCAGCAGCTTAGAGGTCGGTAGCACAGATACGCAGTATTTT.

CDR3 in amino acids: CASRSPGELFF. CDR3 sequence (DNA): TGTGCCAGCAGGTCCCCCGGGGAGCTGTTTTTT. V gene TRBV6-5 combines with J gene TRBJ2-2, with D hard to call. The CDR3 length is 11 residues. The V gene lost 6 bases and the J gene lost 6 bases, with 5 bases spanning the gap. Germline V gene data show CDR1 as MNHEY and CDR2 as SVGAGI.

The V gene is TRBV19, the J gene TRBJ1-2; TRBD1 matches at 7 bases. V lost 8 bases, J lost 5 bases, and 8 bases stayed unmatched. The CDR3 contains 13 residues. Germline V CDR1 and CDR2: LNHDA, SQIVND (reference sequence). This CDR3 is CASLSGTVYGYTF. For the CDR3, the DNA is TGTGCCAGTCTATCCGGGACAGTGTATGGCTACACCTTC.

This chain links TRBV29-1 with TRBJ2-1; D might be TRBD1 or TRBD2, each matching 5 bases. In germline, CDR1 is SQVTM, CDR2 ANQGSEA. CDR3 size: 15 residues. V lost 6 bases and J lost 0, with 15 bases in between. The CDR3, as DNA: TGCAGCGTAGAGGGGCAGAGGAGCTCCTACAATGAGCAGTTCTTC. This sequence encodes CSVEGQRSSYNEQFF.

This chain uses TRBV27 with TRBJ2-2, with 8 bases matching TRBD2. Looked up from germline, CDR1 is MNHEY and CDR2 is SMNVEV (reference sequence). The V gene end was trimmed by 8 bases and the J gene end by 1 base; junction bases not matched to a gene: 6. The CDR3 contains 15 residues. The CDR3 region has the DNA TGTGCCAGCTTACCGGCGGGAGGGAACACCGGGGAGCTGTTTTTT. Amino acid sequence: CASLPAGGNTGELFF.

This sequence joins TRBV19 and TRBJ2-7; 9 bases agree with TRBD1. The V gene's germline CDR1 is LNHDA and CDR2 SQIVND (reference sequence). This CDR3 is 18 amino acids long. J lost 5 bases, V lost 3 bases, and 17 bases had no gene match. The CDR3 here is CASSMGDRVFRSVDEQYF. The CDR3 nucleotides read TGTGCCAGTAGTATGGGGGACAGGGTCTTTCGATCGGTCGACGAGCAGTACTTC.

As regards this clone: At one of its ends the junction is not consistent with the germline gene, which may arise from a read error. The V gene is TRBV6-1, the J gene TRBJ2-7; D is tentatively TRBD1 or TRBD2 (5 bases each). CDR1 is MNHNS, CDR2 SASEGT, per germline. This CDR3 contains 14 residues. CDR3: CASSESREMVLPDF. In nucleotides, the CDR3 is TGTGCCAGCAGTGAAAGCAGGGAGATGGTTCTCCCCGACTTC.